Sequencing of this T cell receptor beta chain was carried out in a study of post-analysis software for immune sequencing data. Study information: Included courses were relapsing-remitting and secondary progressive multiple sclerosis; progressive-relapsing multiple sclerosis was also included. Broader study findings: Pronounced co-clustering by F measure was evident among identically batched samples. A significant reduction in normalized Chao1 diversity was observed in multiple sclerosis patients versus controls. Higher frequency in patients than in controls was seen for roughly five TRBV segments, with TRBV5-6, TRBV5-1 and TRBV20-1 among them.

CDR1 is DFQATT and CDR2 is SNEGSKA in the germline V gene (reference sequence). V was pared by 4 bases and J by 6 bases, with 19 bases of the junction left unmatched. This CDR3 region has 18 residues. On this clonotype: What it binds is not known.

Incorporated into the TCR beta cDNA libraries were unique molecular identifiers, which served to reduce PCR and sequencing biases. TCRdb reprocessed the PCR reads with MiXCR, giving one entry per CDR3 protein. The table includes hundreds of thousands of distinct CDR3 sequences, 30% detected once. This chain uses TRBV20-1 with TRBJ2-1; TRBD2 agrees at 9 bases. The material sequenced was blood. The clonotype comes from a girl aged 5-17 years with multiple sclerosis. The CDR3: CSATGVQILAGPVNEQFF. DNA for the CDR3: TGCAGTGCTACTGGTGTCCAGATCCTAGCGGGACCGGTCAATGAGCAGTTCTTC.